A selection of T cell receptor beta chains follows, all from one sample in a study of blood T cell repertoires in COVID-19. The data were produced by immunoSEQ multiplex PCR, yet TCRdb's version contains in-frame clones alone and is incomplete. The sample carries about 180,000 clones, 80% to 90% recorded once. Material: peripheral blood. These receptors all come from a man between 60 and 75 years old with acute or convalescent COVID-19. The CDR3 runs from the conserved cysteine through the conserved F or W. Fields, in order: V gene, D gene, CDR3 protein. D genes are given only for firm matches.

TRBV2 TRBD1 CASSGQGGGGKLFF
TRBV6-5 NA CASRKPGSPGNTIYF
TRBV25-1 NA CASSEFGGLNTGELFF
TRBV2 TRBD2 CASSEPYGAGLAGTYQETQYF
TRBV2 TRBD2 CASSPLLAGETGELFF
TRBV10-3 NA CAISDETAGYTEAFF
TRBV7-2 NA CASSFSYGRNQPQHF
TRBV27 NA CASSSEGRSNQPQHF
TRBV7-2 NA CASSTSPTGTPTVSDTQYF
TRBV4-2 TRBD2 CASSHDPGTTRETQYF